This T cell receptor beta chain came from a study of a mutant IDH1 vaccine in newly diagnosed glioma. Study as a whole: Pretreatment consisted of radiotherapy, temozolomide, or both, with most receiving both.

Repertoires were generated with immunoSEQ multiplex PCR, while TCRdb's copy carries only in-frame clones and drops some. The sample holds over 55,000 clones, approximately 82% seen once. This sample's time point: baseline, week 1 (first vaccination visit). Treatment given: pre-vaccination baseline after standard-of-care therapy. Trimming pared 5 bases from V and 1 base from J, leaving 5 bases between. Germline V CDR1 and CDR2: DFQATT, SNEGSKA (reference sequence). The CDR3 is 11 amino acids. The clonotype comes from a woman between 18 and 30 years old with glioma. Some clones in this sample may be carry-over from other donors' samples. Material: peripheral blood mononuclear cells (PBMCs), obtained from a glioma patient treated with radiotherapy, temozolomide or both. The chain combines TRBV20-1 with TRBJ2-5, with no clear D. The CDR3 region is CSARAQETQYF. CDR3 nucleotide sequence: TGCAGTGCTCGAGCCCAAGAGACCCAGTACTTC.